Each of the 12 T cell receptor beta chains below was sequenced from the same sample in a study of T cell responses to AZD1222 COVID-19 vaccine. Some clones are missing from TCRdb's copy, which holds only in-frame ones; the method was immunoSEQ multiplex PCR. This sample has about 140,000 clones, with 90% to 95% found just once. Sequences were derived from peripheral blood, sampled on day 0 of AZD1222 vaccination. These receptors were obtained from an adult in good health.

The J gene is TRBJ1-3, the V gene TRBV19; TRBD1 matches 10 bases. Trimming cost V 6 bases and J 7 bases; bases outside gene matches: 12. Germline assignment: CDR1 LNHDA and CDR2 SQIVND (reference sequence). The CDR3 contains 16 residues. This chain's CDR3 is CASRPDVGQGLNTIYF. CDR3 coding DNA: TGTGCCAGTAGGCCCGACGTGGGACAGGGGTTGAACACCATATATTTT. Full variable domain (outside the CDR3, taken from reference TRBV19 and TRBJ1-3): DGGITQSPKYLFRKEGQNVTLSCEQNLNHDAMYWYRQDPGQGLRLIYYSQIVNDFQKGDIAEGYSVSREKKESFPLTVTSAQKNPTAFYLCASRPDVGQGLNTIYFGEGSWLTVV.

The chain employs TRBV27 and TRBJ2-5; 12 bases map to TRBD2. The germline CDR1 and CDR2 sequences are MNHEY and SMNVEV (reference sequence). The CDR3 covers 15 residues. Trimming cost V 5 bases and J 6 bases; bases outside gene matches: 7. The CDR3 coding sequence is TGTGCCAGCAGTCCTCTAGCGGGAGGGCCGAAGACCCAGTACTTC. It encodes CASSPLAGGPKTQYF.

This chain connects TRBV6-5 to TRBJ2-3; the D is unclear. Deletions cut 0 bases from V and 5 bases from J, with 12 bases between. Per the germline V gene, CDR1 is MNHEY and CDR2 is SVGAGI. This CDR3 region has 15 residues. CDR3 amino acids: CASSYSTPVGDTQYF. In nucleotides, the CDR3 is TGTGCCAGCAGTTACTCAACCCCCGTCGGAGATACGCAGTATTTT.

V and J are TRBV19 and TRBJ2-2; D unresolved. The CDR3 has 15 residues. Germline CDR1 and CDR2: LNHDA and SQIVND (reference sequence). Trimming pared 4 bases from V and 0 bases from J, leaving 9 bases between. The CDR3 DNA sequence: TGTGCCAGTAGTACGGCATACTCGAACACCGGGGAGCTGTTTTTT. It yields the protein CASSTAYSNTGELFF.

V gene TRBV27 combines with J gene TRBJ2-3; TRBD1 agrees at 8 bases. V shed 9 bases, J shed 1 base, and the junction held 6 bases outside the gene matches. This CDR3 has 14 amino acids. Germline V gives CDR1 MNHEY, CDR2 SMNVEV (reference sequence). CDR3 protein: CARQGAMGTDTQYF. DNA for the CDR3: TGTGCCAGGCAGGGGGCGATGGGCACAGATACGCAGTATTTT.

This chain uses TRBV3-1 (or the pseudogene TRBV3-2) with TRBJ1-1; possibly TRBD1 for D (6 bases). This CDR3 region has 15 residues. CDR1 is LGHDT, CDR2 YNNKEL, per germline (reference sequence). Between the trimmed V and J ends, which lost 4 bases and 1 base, there was a span of 13 bases. The CDR3 region has the DNA TGTGCCAGCAGCCGTCAGGGGTCCGGGAACACTGAAGCTTTCTTT. Protein product: CASSRQGSGNTEAFF.

This sequence joins TRBV13 and TRBJ2-6, with 7 bases lining up with TRBD1. The ends lost 2 bases at V and 1 base at J; junction bases unmatched: 5. Germline assignment: CDR1 PRHDT and CDR2 FYEKMQ (reference sequence). This CDR3 has 17 residues. CDR3 coding DNA: TGTGCCAGCAGCTTATCCAGGGGGATTTCTGGGGCCAACGTCCTGACTTTC. Protein sequence: CASSLSRGISGANVLTF.

This chain joins TRBV29-1 and TRBJ1-5; TRBD1 is a possible D gene (5 bases). The length of the CDR3 is 15 residues. CDR1 and CDR2 from the germline V gene are SQVTM and ANQGSEA. V lost 7 bases and J 6 bases, leaving 22 bases between the germline ends. The CDR3 is CSGHPVRGSSQPQHF. For the CDR3, the DNA is TGCAGCGGCCACCCTGTTAGGGGATCTTCTCAGCCCCAGCATTTT.

This chain uses TRBV10-3 with TRBJ1-1; D is ambiguous. This CDR3 comprises 15 residues. The germline gives CDR1 ENHRY, CDR2 SYGVKD. V was clipped by 0 bases and J by 2 bases, with 10 bases between them. CDR3 sequence reads: CAISESGQPNTEAFF. CDR3 nucleotides: TGTGCCATCAGTGAGTCCGGCCAACCTAACACTGAAGCTTTCTTT.

The count of this clone is one. The same CDR3 can be traced to other DNA sequences in this sample. The chain is built from TRBV27 and TRBJ1-5; D gene unclear. The CDR3 sequence is 13 residues long. From germline, CDR1 is MNHEY and CDR2 SMNVEV (reference sequence). V shed 3 bases and J shed 6 bases, with 9 bases lying between them. CDR3 in amino acids: CASSFLGSQPQHF. The CDR3 coding sequence is TGTGCCAGCAGTTTCCTGGGCTCTCAGCCCCAGCATTTT.

The chain links TRBV5-4 to TRBJ1-2; TRBD1 aligns across 8 bases. The CDR3 is made up of 13 amino acids. With 0 bases clipped from V and 7 bases from J, the junction kept 2 bases outside the gene matches. Looked up from germline, CDR1 is SGHNT and CDR2 is YYREEE (reference sequence). CDR3 loop: CASSLAGGSGYTF. DNA of the CDR3: TGTGCCAGCAGCTTGGCAGGGGGCTCTGGCTACACCTTC.

The V and J genes are TRBV7-7 and TRBJ2-1; 10 bases are shared with TRBD2. The length of the CDR3 is 15 residues. The V gene end was trimmed by 4 bases and the J gene end by 6 bases; junction bases not matched to a gene: 6. From germline, CDR1 is SSHAT and CDR2 FNYEAQ (reference sequence). The CDR3 DNA reads as TGTGCCAGCAGCTCCTCTAGCGGGGGAGGCAATGAGCAGTTCTTC. This gives the protein CASSSSSGGGNEQFF.